This T cell receptor (beta chain) was identified in a study of blood T cell repertoires in COVID-19. Background on the study: The origin of the acute and convalescent COVID-19 samples was the United States, Italy and Spain. Sources were T cells, B-cell-depleted T cells, or PBMCs; the material itself was cDNA or gDNA.

The CDR3 runs 14 residues. The V end lost 0 bases, the J end lost 4 bases, and 9 bases lay between the germline ends. Germline CDR1 and CDR2: SGHTA and FQGNSA. The repertoire was sequenced with immunoSEQ multiplex PCR; TCRdb's copy has only in-frame clones and lacks some. The sample consists of fewer than 75,000 clones, approximately 91% of them appearing once. The rearrangement links TRBV7-2 to TRBJ2-5, with a possible D match to TRBD1 (6 bases). The TCR comes from a man between 65 and 85 years old with acute or convalescent COVID-19. Sequencing was performed on peripheral blood. The CDR3 is CASSLAGRGETQYF. Written as DNA, the CDR3 is TGTGCCAGCAGCTTAGCAGGCAGGGGAGAGACCCAGTACTTC.